Below, 2 T cell receptor beta chains from the same sample are listed, as sequenced in a study of shared clonotypes between healthy human individuals. The assay was immunoSEQ multiplex PCR, and TCRdb's table has in-frame clones only and misses some. The sample has over 400,000 clones; 60% to 80% are singletons. Sequencing input: PBMCs. All receptors come from a woman in her thirties or forties in good health. Some clones in this sample may be carry-over from other donors' samples.

The J gene is TRBJ1-5, the V gene TRBV6-1; 7 bases match TRBD1. J lost 7 bases, V lost 7 bases, and 10 bases had no gene match. The CDR3 is made up of 14 amino acids. CDR1 is MNHNS and CDR2 is SASEGT in the germline V gene. CDR3: CASTVRDSSQPQHF. The CDR3 nucleotides are TGTGCCAGCACTGTGAGGGACAGTTCCCAGCCCCAGCATTTT.

The chain employs TRBV2 and TRBJ1-1; D not certain. The length of the CDR3 is 14 residues. V was clipped by 1 base and J by 6 bases, with 12 bases between them. The germline CDR1 and CDR2 sequences are SNHLY and FYNNEI. CDR3 sequence: CASSEVRAVAEAFF. The CDR3, as DNA: TGTGCCAGCAGTGAAGTCCGGGCCGTGGCTGAAGCTTTCTTT.